The 14 T cell receptor beta chains below come from one sample, sequenced in a study of blood T cells in healthy people across ages (dated by TCRdb to 2014 to 2015). The method was 5' RACE. TCRdb names Illumina HiSeq 2500 as the instrument used. A second 7 to 11 cycle PCR used a sample-barcoded 5' primer and a J-beta primer mix. Using fastp at Q25 and MiXCR, TCRdb reprocessed the public reads and kept productive beta chains. Rows are combined by CDR3 protein, so each entry shows the most common genes and DNA. This sample lists about 1 million distinct CDR3 sequences; approximately 26% were detected once. The top ten constitute approximately 0.71% of the sample. The sample also formed part of further work on T cells of mothers and their children.

Input material: blood. The receptors shown here come from a girl aged 2 to 10 in good health.

The chain couples TRBV5-1 to TRBJ2-6; 7 positions agree with TRBD1. V lost 2 bases, J lost 0 bases, and 5 bases stayed unmatched. The CDR3 runs to 17 residues. From germline, CDR1 is SGHRS and CDR2 YFSETQ. The CDR3 reads CASSFTGDPSGANVLTF. In DNA, the CDR3 is TGCGCCAGCAGCTTTACAGGGGACCCCTCTGGGGCCAACGTCCTGACTTTC.

This clonotype came up a few times. This chain connects TRBV27 to TRBJ2-5; a weak D match, TRBD1 (6 bases). The V gene lost 6 bases and the J gene lost 5 bases, with 16 bases spanning the gap. In germline, CDR1 is MNHEY, CDR2 SMNVEV (reference sequence). The length of the CDR3 is 14 residues. The CDR3 loop reads CASSLANRVETQYF. Here the CDR3 DNA reads TGTGCCAGCAGCCTAGCCAACAGGGTGGAGACCCAGTACTTC.

J is TRBJ2-1 and V is TRBV2; D call uncertain. Trimming removed 7 bases from V and 5 bases from J, with 6 bases in between. The germline V gene encodes CDR1 SNHLY and CDR2 FYNNEI. This CDR3 has 11 residues. CDR3 in DNA: TGTGCCAGCACTGGGGACAATGAGCAGTTCTTC. As protein: CASTGDNEQFF.

This clonotype was counted only a few times. The V call is TRBV7-2, the J call TRBJ2-5, with 10 bases aligning to TRBD2. The CDR3 is 17 residues long. Germline assignment: CDR1 SGHTA and CDR2 FQGNSA. V shed 5 bases and J 3 bases; nucleotides not matched to a gene: 12. CDR3 sequence reads: CASSPGAIAGGKETQYF. In DNA form, the CDR3 reads TGTGCCAGCAGCCCCGGCGCCATAGCGGGGGGTAAAGAGACCCAGTACTTC.

The chain recombines TRBV20-1 with TRBJ1-6; maybe TRBD1 (5 bases). Germline CDR1 and CDR2: DFQATT and SNEGSKA (reference sequence). The V end lost 4 bases, the J end lost 12 bases, and 19 bases lay between the germline ends. The CDR3 is 14 amino acids. The CDR3: CSAKAARGDLPLHF. The CDR3 region has the DNA TGCAGTGCTAAGGCTGCCCGGGGGGATTTACCCCTCCACTTT.

The chain couples TRBV11-2 to TRBJ1-1; D is unresolved. This CDR3 has 14 amino acids. From germline, CDR1 is SGHAT and CDR2 FQNNGV. The germline V and J ends were trimmed by 2 bases and 8 bases, with 15 bases remaining between them. In nucleotides, the CDR3 is TGTGCCAGCAGCTTAATTAGCCTTTCCCCCGAAGCTTTCTTT. Translation gives CASSLISLSPEAFF.

This chain uses TRBV6-5 with TRBJ1-4; D perhaps matches TRBD1 (5 bases). V lost 7 bases and J lost 4, with 13 bases in between. The V gene's germline CDR1 is MNHEY and CDR2 SVGAGI. The length of the CDR3 is 14 residues. CDR3 sequence: CASTPDSGNEKLFF. CDR3 coding DNA: TGTGCCAGCACCCCTGACAGCGGTAATGAAAAACTGTTTTTT.

The rearrangement joins TRBV28 to TRBJ2-5; D might be TRBD2 (6 bases). The CDR3 has 13 residues. Germline V lookup: CDR1 MDHEN, CDR2 SYDVKM. V was shortened by 6 bases and J by 5 bases, with 13 bases between the two germline ends. The CDR3 DNA reads TGTGCCAGCAGGCCGGGGGTGGGGGAGACCCAGTACTTC. This sequence encodes CASRPGVGETQYF.

The genes are TRBV11-2 and TRBJ2-6; the D is unclear. Germline CDR1 and CDR2: SGHAT and FQNNGV. V shed 6 bases and J shed 6 bases, with 0 bases lying between them. The CDR3 has 10 amino acids. The CDR3 here is CASRANVLTF. In DNA, the CDR3 is TGTGCCAGCAGGGCCAACGTCCTGACTTTC.

Of note for this clonotype: The junction and the germline gene differ at one end; a read error may be behind it. The chain recombines TRBV4-1 with TRBJ2-5, with no clear D. In germline, CDR1 is MGHRA, CDR2 YSYEKL. CDR3 length: 15 residues. The DNA of the CDR3 is TGCGCCAGCAGCCAAGTCAGGTCCCCCCAAGGGACCCAGTACTTC. This codes for CASSQVRSPQGTQYF.

The sample holds a few counts of this clonotype. This chain links TRBV5-4 with TRBJ2-2; TRBD1 or TRBD2 may be the D gene (5 bases each). Germline V lookup: CDR1 SGHNT, CDR2 YYREEE (reference sequence). V lost 2 bases and J 7 bases, leaving 18 bases between the germline ends. This CDR3 contains 16 residues. The CDR3 sequence: CASSFGDQGVHGELFF. Written as DNA, the CDR3 is TGTGCCAGCAGCTTTGGGGACCAGGGAGTCCACGGGGAGCTGTTTTTT.

In this sample, this clonotype turned up a few times. The chain has TRBV4-1 and TRBJ2-5; D may be TRBD1 or TRBD2 (5 bases each). The V end was cut by 0 bases, the J end by 9 bases, with 11 bases between. The CDR3 is 13 amino acids. CDR1 and CDR2 (germline): MGHRA, YSYEKL. The CDR3 sequence is CASSQDLVGAQYF. CDR3 nucleotides: TGCGCCAGCAGCCAAGATCTGGTGGGGGCCCAGTACTTC.

This clonotype was counted a few times. This chain joins TRBV29-1 and TRBJ1-5; D not certain. The CDR3 spans 12 residues. The V end lost 5 bases, the J end lost 5 bases, and 10 bases lay between the germline ends. Germline-derived CDR1 and CDR2 are SQVTM and ANQGSEA. This chain's CDR3 is CSVNDGDQPQHF. Here the CDR3 DNA reads TGCAGCGTTAATGACGGAGATCAGCCCCAGCATTTT.

This clonotype was counted between two and nine times. The J gene is TRBJ2-2, the V gene TRBV5-1; TRBD2 might be the D (5 bases). V lost 3 bases and J 0 bases, leaving 18 bases between the germline ends. Germline-derived CDR1 and CDR2 are SGHRS and YFSETQ. This CDR3 spans 18 amino acids. The CDR3 DNA reads as TGCGCCAGCAGCTCCCGGCTAGCTGTGAAGTCGAACACCGGGGAGCTGTTTTTT. It codes for CASSSRLAVKSNTGELFF.